These T cell receptor beta chains were read from a single sample in a study of post-analysis software for immune sequencing data. TCRdb re-analysed the PCR reads in MiXCR, keeping a single row per CDR3 protein. This table has 350,000 to 450,000 distinct CDR3 sequences, around 37% appearing once. The sample was blood. Receptor source: a girl between 5 and 17 years old with multiple sclerosis. Each CDR3 is given with its conserved first and last residue. A D gene is named only where the DNA matches it firmly. A row's size may be missing; if present it is once, few, many or a size class.

cdr3_nt	cdr3_aa	clone_size	d_call	v_call	j_call
TGTGCCAGCAGCGTAGAGGGGGCTACCTACAATGAGCAGTTCTTC	CASSVEGATYNEQFF	-	TRBD1	TRBV9	TRBJ2-1
TGCAGTGCTAGTGGAGCGGGGGTAGGGACCCAGTACTTC	CSASGAGVGTQYF	-	TRBD2	TRBV20-1	TRBJ2-5
TGTGCCAGCAGTAGGAGGACCCCCCAAGAGACCCAGTACTTC	CASSRRTPQETQYF	-	-	TRBV6-5	TRBJ2-5
TGTGCCAGCAGTGACTCGAAATCAGGGGGGCATGAAAAACTGTTTTTT	CASSDSKSGGHEKLFF	few	TRBD1	TRBV6-4	TRBJ1-4
TGTGCCAGCAGCTTAACGATTGGGGGTGGGAACACTGAAGCTTTCTTT	CASSLTIGGGNTEAFF	-	-	TRBV7-3	TRBJ1-1
TGTGCCAGCAGCATCGGTCGGGAGTACGAGCAGTACTTC	CASSIGREYEQYF	-	-	TRBV7-3	TRBJ2-7
TGTGCCAGCAGCTTACAGGGTCTGGGCACTGAAGCTTTCTTT	CASSLQGLGTEAFF	-	-	TRBV7-2	TRBJ1-1
TGTGTCAGCAGCTCTCAGGACAGGGGTCTCAATGAGCAGTTTTTC	CVSSSQDRGLNEQFF	-	TRBD1	TRBV7-9	TRBJ2-1
TGCAGTGCTAGGAAAGTGGGGAGCACAGATACGCAGTATTTT	CSARKVGSTDTQYF	few	-	TRBV20-1	TRBJ2-3
TGTGCCAGCAGCTCCGACCTGGGAGAGACCCAGTACTTC	CASSSDLGETQYF	few	-	TRBV7-3	TRBJ2-5
TGCAGTGCCGACAGGTCGAACACTGAAGCTTTCTTT	CSADRSNTEAFF	-	-	TRBV20-1	TRBJ1-1
TGCGCCAGCAGCCAAGAAGGGACTAGCGGGGGGATTTCCTACGAGCAGTACTTC	CASSQEGTSGGISYEQYF	-	TRBD2	TRBV4-1	TRBJ2-7
TGCGCCAGCAGCTTGGGCCAGGACTTGGCCTACGAGCAGTACTTC	CASSLGQDLAYEQYF	few	-	TRBV5-1	TRBJ2-7
TGTGCCACCAGCATGGGACTTACCTACGAGCAGTACTTC	CATSMGLTYEQYF	-	-	TRBV15	TRBJ2-7
TGTGCCAGCAGTACGACAGGGGGCGATTACAATGAGCAGTTCTTC	CASSTTGGDYNEQFF	-	TRBD1	TRBV6-5	TRBJ2-1
TGCAGCGCGGCAGGGGGGACAGGACCCTTGGAGACCCAGTACTTC	CSAAGGTGPLETQYF	-	TRBD1	TRBV29-1	TRBJ2-5
TGTGCCAGCAGCCAAGTAGCAGGGTCTACTGAGCAGTTCTTC	CASSQVAGSTEQFF	-	-	TRBV7-2	TRBJ2-1
TGCGCCAGCAGCCGAGCGGACTCCTACGAGCAGTACTTC	CASSRADSYEQYF	few	-	TRBV4-1	TRBJ2-7
TGTGCCAGCAGCTACTACGGGGGTAGCACAGATACGCAGTATTTT	CASSYYGGSTDTQYF	few	-	TRBV7-3	TRBJ2-3
TGTGCCAGCAGCTCAACTAGCGGGCTACCAGATACGCAGTATTTT	CASSSTSGLPDTQYF	-	TRBD2	TRBV7-9	TRBJ2-3
TGTGCCAGCAGTGGAGGACTTACCGAGCAGTACTTC	CASSGGLTEQYF	-	-	TRBV12-3/TRBV12-4	TRBJ2-7
TGTGCCAGCTCACCAGACCGGGGGGGAGAGACCCAGTACTTC	CASSPDRGGETQYF	few	TRBD2	TRBV18	TRBJ2-5
TGCGCCAGCAGCCAAGTTGGGGGGGGGCGAAGGGATACGCAGTATTTT	CASSQVGGGRRDTQYF	-	-	TRBV4-1	TRBJ2-3
TGTGCCAGCAGCCGACGGACTAGCGGGACCACCTACGAGCAGTACTTC	CASSRRTSGTTYEQYF	-	TRBD2	TRBV11-2	TRBJ2-7
TGTGCCAGCAGAATGGATGGGGGCTCCTACGAGCAGTACTTC	CASRMDGGSYEQYF	few	-	TRBV7-9	TRBJ2-7
TGTGCCAGCAGTTACTCGGGCCAGGAGAACTACAATGAGCAGTTCTTC	CASSYSGQENYNEQFF	many	-	TRBV6-7	TRBJ2-1
TGCAGTGCTAGAAGGGGCGGACAGGCCTTCTATGGCTACACCTTC	CSARRGGQAFYGYTF	-	TRBD1	TRBV20-1	TRBJ1-2
TGTGCCAGCTCACTACAGGACACTGAAGCTTTCTTT	CASSLQDTEAFF	-	-	TRBV18	TRBJ1-1
TGTGCCAGCAGCACCGCGGGAAGTTTAGCTGAAGCTTTCTTT	CASSTAGSLAEAFF	-	-	TRBV12-3/TRBV12-4	TRBJ1-1
TGCAGTGTAAAGGGTGGCGGCTACGAGCAGTACTTC	CSVKGGGYEQYF	-	-	TRBV20-1	TRBJ2-7
TGTGCCACCAGCAGAGATCTGAGCTCTGGGGCCAACGTCCTGACTTTC	CATSRDLSSGANVLTF	-	-	TRBV15	TRBJ2-6